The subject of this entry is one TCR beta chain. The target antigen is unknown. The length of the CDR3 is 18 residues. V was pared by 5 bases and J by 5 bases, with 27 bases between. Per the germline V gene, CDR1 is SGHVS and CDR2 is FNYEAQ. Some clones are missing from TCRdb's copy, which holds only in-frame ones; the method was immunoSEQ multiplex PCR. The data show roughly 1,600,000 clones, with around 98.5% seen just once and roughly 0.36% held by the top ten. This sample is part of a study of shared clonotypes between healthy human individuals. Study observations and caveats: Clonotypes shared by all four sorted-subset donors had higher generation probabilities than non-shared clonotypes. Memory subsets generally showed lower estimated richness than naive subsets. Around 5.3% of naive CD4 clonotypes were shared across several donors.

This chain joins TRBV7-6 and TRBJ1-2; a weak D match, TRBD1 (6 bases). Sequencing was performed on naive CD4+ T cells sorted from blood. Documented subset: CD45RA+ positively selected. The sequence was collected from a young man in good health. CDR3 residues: CASSPIAGGTTQAYGYTF. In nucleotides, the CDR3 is TGTGCCAGCAGCCCTATAGCGGGGGGGACAACGCAGGCGTATGGCTACACCTTC.